A single sample gave rise to the 30 T cell receptor beta chains below, sequenced in a study of blood T cell repertoires in COVID-19. TCRdb's table, derived via immunoSEQ multiplex PCR, lists solely in-frame clones and lacks some. The sample yields 150,000 to 200,000 clones, under 80% seen once. Sequencing was done on a sample of peripheral blood. The receptors here all came from a woman aged 80 or over with acute or convalescent COVID-19.

The V call is TRBV7-2, the J call TRBJ2-1; no clear D gene. The V end was cut by 2 bases, the J end by 0 bases, with 8 bases between. Germline V lookup: CDR1 SGHTA, CDR2 FQGNSA. This CDR3 contains 15 residues. The CDR3 DNA sequence: TGTGCCAGCAGCTTAAGCGATCGCTCCTACAATGAGCAGTTCTTC. This translates into CASSLSDRSYNEQFF.

The rearrangement uses TRBV6-1 and TRBJ2-1; the D gene is possibly TRBD1 (5 bases). Trimming stripped 2 bases from V and 10 bases from J, with 15 bases between. The CDR3 has 14 amino acids. Per the germline V gene, CDR1 is MNHNS and CDR2 is SASEGT. DNA for the CDR3: TGTGCCAGCAGTGAATCGACAGCCGTAGGGGAGCAGTTCTTC. Protein: CASSESTAVGEQFF.

This chain connects TRBV19 to TRBJ1-3, with a weak D call TRBD1 (6 bases). The V end was cut by 6 bases, the J end by 0 bases, with 21 bases between. This CDR3 comprises 18 residues. Germline V gene data show CDR1 as LNHDA and CDR2 as SQIVND (reference sequence). CDR3 sequence reads: CASRNLGASYNSGNTIYF. The CDR3 nucleotides are TGTGCCAGTAGAAACCTGGGGGCATCTTACAACTCTGGAAACACCATATATTTT.

The chain combines TRBV18 with TRBJ1-2; D uncertain. Germline values: CDR1 KGHSH, CDR2 LQKENI. The CDR3 consists of 14 residues. V dropped 2 bases and J dropped 4 bases, with 11 bases sitting between them. The CDR3 bases are TGTGCCAGCTCACCAGATGACAAACGCTATGGCTACACCTTC. This sequence encodes CASSPDDKRYGYTF.

The V and J genes are TRBV28 and TRBJ1-6, with 10 nucleotides matching TRBD1. The trim removed 7 bases at V and 11 bases at J, leaving 17 bases unmatched. Germline assignment: CDR1 MDHEN and CDR2 SYDVKM. The CDR3 loop spans 17 amino acids. The CDR3 nucleotides are TGTGCCAGCAAGGCAGGGAGCGGGACAGGGGACTTCGCACCCCTCCACTTT. Translated: CASKAGSGTGDFAPLHF.

CDR3: CASSLRPLAGDYGYTF. The CDR3 DNA reads as TGCGCCAGCAGCTTGCGGCCCTTGGCAGGGGATTATGGCTACACCTTC. This chain connects TRBV5-1 to TRBJ1-2; possible D gene TRBD1, 6 bases. This CDR3 has 16 amino acids. Trimming shortened V by 1 base and J by 5 bases, and 18 bases separated the two germline ends. Germline CDR1 SGHRS, CDR2 YFSETQ.

This chain links TRBV19 with TRBJ2-3, with a weak D call TRBD1 (6 bases). Trimming took 4 bases from V and 3 from J, leaving 11 bases between them. Per germline, CDR1 LNHDA and CDR2 SQIVND (reference sequence). The CDR3 runs 14 residues. CDR3 sequence reads: CASSRGQGTDTQYF. The DNA of the CDR3 is TGTGCCAGTAGTAGGGGCCAGGGGACAGATACGCAGTATTTT.

CDR3 DNA sequence: TGTGCCACCAGTGATTCCTCAGGTGATCAGCCCCAGCATTTT. It translates to CATSDSSGDQPQHF. The chain recombines TRBV24-1 with TRBJ1-5; D call uncertain. The CDR3 loop spans 14 amino acids. Trimming removed 2 bases from V and 5 bases from J, with 9 bases in between. Germline-derived CDR1 and CDR2 are KGHDR and SFDVKD.

The chain employs TRBV5-8 and TRBJ1-3; D gene uncertain. The V end was cut by 2 bases, the J end by 2 bases, with 11 bases between. The CDR3 runs 15 residues. From germline, CDR1 is SGHTS and CDR2 YDEGEE. The CDR3 loop reads CASSLRGTTGNTIYF. The CDR3 region has the DNA TGTGCCAGCAGCTTAAGAGGCACCACTGGAAACACCATATATTTT. Full variable domain (rest looked up from reference TRBV5-8 and TRBJ1-3): EAGVTQSPTHLIKTRGQQATLRCSPISGHTSVYWYQQALGLGLQFLLWYDEGEERNRGNFPPRFSGRQFPNYSSELNVNALELEDSALYLCASSLRGTTGNTIYFGEGSWLTVV.

The DNA for the CDR3 is TGTGCCAGCAGCTTAGTGTGGGGTAAGGGGCTAGACGAGCAGTACTTC. Translation: CASSLVWGKGLDEQYF. The V call is TRBV7-9, the J call TRBJ2-7; D perhaps matches TRBD1 (5 bases). Between the trimmed V and J ends, which lost 1 base and 5 bases, there was a span of 18 bases. CDR3 size: 16 residues. CDR1 is SEHNR, CDR2 FQNEAQ, per germline (reference sequence).

Only a few counts were recorded for this clone. CDR3 in amino acids: CASSQGGIADSYNEQFF. The CDR3 DNA sequence: TGTGCCAGCAGCCAGGGGGGGATCGCTGATTCCTACAATGAGCAGTTCTTC. J is TRBJ2-1 and V is TRBV4-2; TRBD2 agrees at 7 bases. CDR3 length: 17 residues. The ends lost 3 bases at V and 1 base at J; junction bases unmatched: 9. Per the germline V gene, CDR1 is LGHNA and CDR2 is YNFKEQ.

CDR3 amino acids: CASSSQGDTEAFF. CDR3 bases: TGTGCCAGCAGCTCCCAGGGCGACACTGAAGCTTTCTTT. This chain links TRBV5-5 with TRBJ1-1; D is possibly TRBD1 (5 bases). Trimming removed 3 bases at V and 3 bases at J, with 9 bases between. The CDR3 loop spans 13 amino acids. Germline-derived CDR1 and CDR2 are SGHKS and YYEKEE (reference sequence).

V usage is TRBV2 and J usage is TRBJ2-1; 9 bases map to TRBD2. Germline values: CDR1 SNHLY, CDR2 FYNNEI. The trim removed 0 bases at V and 8 bases at J, leaving 8 bases unmatched. The CDR3 extends over 16 amino acids. The CDR3 nucleotides read TGTGCCAGCAGTGAAGCGGCGGGAGGGCCTATCGATGAGCAGTTCTTC. Its translation: CASSEAAGGPIDEQFF.

The V and J genes are TRBV6-1 and TRBJ2-1; TRBD1 matches 7 bases. Per the germline V gene, CDR1 is MNHNS and CDR2 is SASEGT. Trimming took 1 base from V and 1 from J; bases not matched to a gene: 7. There are 17 residues in the CDR3. In DNA, the CDR3 is TGTGCCAGCAGTGAAGGAGTTCTGACAGGGTCCTACAATGAGCAGTTCTTC. It is translated as CASSEGVLTGSYNEQFF.

The J gene is TRBJ2-3, the V gene TRBV30, with a tentative D call TRBD1 (6 bases). CDR1 is GTSNPN, CDR2 SVGIG, per germline (reference sequence). This CDR3 has 14 amino acids. With 3 bases removed from V and 2 bases from J, the gap between germline ends came to 12 bases. DNA for the CDR3: TGTGCCTGGAGCCAGGGACATTACACAGATACGCAGTATTTT. This translates into CAWSQGHYTDTQYF.

The chain combines TRBV19 with TRBJ2-3; 7 nucleotides match TRBD2. J was trimmed by 4 bases and V by 7 bases; bases with no gene match: 20. The CDR3 totals 18 residues. The germline gives CDR1 LNHDA, CDR2 SQIVND (reference sequence). DNA for the CDR3: TGTGCCAGTAACGGACTAGGCAGTAGTACAGGTGGGGCAGATACGCAGTATTTT. Translated: CASNGLGSSTGGADTQYF.

The chain has TRBV5-1 and TRBJ1-4, with TRBD1 identical over 9 bases. The CDR3 is made up of 14 amino acids. The V segment lost 4 bases and the J segment 8 bases; nucleotides outside the gene matches: 6. CDR1 is SGHRS, CDR2 YFSETQ, per germline. DNA for the CDR3: TGCGCCAGCAGCGAAACAGGGGGCTGGGAAAAACTGTTTTTT. The encoded protein is CASSETGGWEKLFF.

The chain links TRBV5-1 to TRBJ2-7, with D tentatively TRBD1 (5 bases). The CDR3 is made up of 13 amino acids. The germline CDR1 and CDR2 sequences are SGHRS and YFSETQ. V shed 7 bases and J shed 0 bases, with 11 bases lying between them. DNA for the CDR3: TGCGCCAGCGCACAGGTAAACTCCTACGAGCAGTACTTC. The encoded protein is CASAQVNSYEQYF.

This rearrangement joins TRBV4-1 to TRBJ2-1, with 8 positions matching TRBD2. CDR1 is MGHRA, CDR2 YSYEKL, per germline. CDR3 length: 15 amino acids. The trim removed 8 bases at V and 6 bases at J, leaving 12 bases unmatched. The CDR3 DNA sequence: TGCGCCAGCCGGCCAAGCACGGGAGGGTTCAATGAGCAGTTCTTC. Translated, it gives CASRPSTGGFNEQFF.

The chain uses TRBV2 and TRBJ2-5, with D perhaps TRBD2 (5 bases). Germline CDR1 is SNHLY and CDR2 is FYNNEI. V lost 8 bases to trimming and J lost 5 bases, with 9 bases between them. This CDR3 contains 11 residues. The chain's CDR3 is CASGPGETQYF. CDR3 in DNA: TGTGCCAGCGGTCCGGGGGAGACCCAGTACTTC.

This clone was found many times. The chain is built from TRBV4-1 and TRBJ1-4; D unclear. This CDR3 is 15 amino acids long. Germline CDR1 MGHRA, CDR2 YSYEKL. V lost 2 bases, J lost 0 bases, and 7 bases lay in between. CDR3 DNA sequence: TGCGCCAGCAGCCAACTTTATTCAACTAATGAAAAACTGTTTTTT. Encoded protein: CASSQLYSTNEKLFF.

On this clone itself: One junction end does not reproduce the germline sequence, and a read error may be involved. The chain is built from TRBV7-2 and TRBJ2-3; TRBD2 agrees at 13 bases. This CDR3 spans 18 amino acids. Germline V gene lookup returns CDR1 SGHTA and CDR2 FQGNSA. The CDR3 nucleotides read TGTGCCAGCAGGTTAGGGCCGGGACTAGCGGGACGGACAGATACGCAGTATTTT. Its protein is CASRLGPGLAGRTDTQYF.

This clone was counted many times. V usage is TRBV24-1 and J usage is TRBJ2-7; D ambiguous. Between the trimmed V and J ends, which lost 7 bases and 5 bases, there was a span of 26 bases. The germline V gene encodes CDR1 KGHDR and CDR2 SFDVKD. The CDR3 has 17 residues. The DNA of the CDR3 is TGTGCCACCAGCTCGTTACCAATGGGCTTTAAATACGACGAGCAGTACTTC. Translated: CATSSLPMGFKYDEQYF.

The rearrangement uses TRBV6-5 and TRBJ2-2; D remains unclear. V lost 6 bases to trimming and J lost 2 bases, with 10 bases between them. Germline-derived CDR1 and CDR2 are MNHEY and SVGAGI. The CDR3 extends over 14 amino acids. CDR3 DNA sequence: TGTGCCAGCAGCCACATGAAAAACACCGGGGAGCTGTTTTTT. Residues: CASSHMKNTGELFF.

Notes on this clone: In the same sample, other DNA sequences code for this CDR3. The chain is built from TRBV5-1 and TRBJ1-3; D unresolved. V was clipped by 5 bases and J by 1 base, with 10 bases between them. Germline CDR1 SGHRS, CDR2 YFSETQ. The CDR3 is made up of 14 amino acids. The CDR3 DNA is TGCGCCAGCAGTTTTGGGAGTTCTGGAAACACCATATATTTT. It specifies CASSFGSSGNTIYF.

The chain links TRBV3-1 (or the pseudogene TRBV3-2) to TRBJ2-1; the D gene is possibly TRBD2 (6 bases). This CDR3 region has 18 residues. The germline V gene has CDR1 LGHDT and CDR2 YNNKEL (reference sequence). Trimming stripped 0 bases from V and 8 bases from J, with 23 bases between. CDR3 sequence reads: CASSQDSPALASGDEQFF. In DNA, the CDR3 is TGTGCCAGCAGCCAAGATAGCCCAGCACTAGCTTCGGGGGATGAGCAGTTCTTC.

CDR3 nucleotide sequence: TGTGCCACCAGTGGCGGGTTAGCGGGGGGCTCCTACAATGAGCAGTTCTTC. Translated, it gives CATSGGLAGGSYNEQFF. The J gene is TRBJ2-1, the V gene TRBV24-1, with TRBD2 identical over 10 bases. CDR3 length equals 17 residues. Germline V CDR1 and CDR2: KGHDR, SFDVKD. Unmatched junction bases numbered 6, after V lost 5 bases and J lost 0 bases.

The chain recombines TRBV4-1 with TRBJ2-3; TRBD2 aligns across 14 bases. The length of the CDR3 is 16 residues. Germline CDR1 reads MGHRA; CDR2 reads YSYEKL. J was trimmed by 7 bases and V by 1 base; bases with no gene match: 4. CDR3 loop: CASSQGLAGGAHTQYF. The DNA for the CDR3 is TGCGCCAGCAGCCAAGGACTAGCGGGAGGGGCCCATACGCAGTATTTT.

The table lists this clone with a few counts. V is TRBV27 and J is TRBJ1-2; no clear D gene. Germline V lookup: CDR1 MNHEY, CDR2 SMNVEV (reference sequence). Trimming removed 3 bases from V and 10 bases from J, with 15 bases in between. CDR3 length: 13 amino acids. The CDR3 reads CASSFERRGVYTF. For the CDR3, the DNA is TGTGCCAGCAGTTTCGAAAGGAGAGGAGTCTACACCTTC.

The genes are TRBV11-3 and TRBJ2-1; TRBD2 might be the D (6 bases). The germline V and J ends were trimmed by 0 bases and 9 bases, with 9 bases remaining between them. The germline CDR1 and CDR2 sequences are SGHNT and YENEEA. The CDR3 is 13 amino acids. The chain's CDR3 is CASSLEFGSEQFF. Here the CDR3 DNA reads TGTGCCAGCAGCTTAGAGTTCGGGAGTGAGCAGTTCTTC. The whole variable domain, remainder taken from reference TRBV11-3 and TRBJ2-1, is EAGVVQSPRYKIIEKKQPVAFWCNPISGHNTLYWYLQNLGQGPELLIRYENEEAVDDSQLPKDRFSAERLKGVDSTLKIQPAELGDSAVYLCASSLEFGSEQFFGPGTRLTVL.